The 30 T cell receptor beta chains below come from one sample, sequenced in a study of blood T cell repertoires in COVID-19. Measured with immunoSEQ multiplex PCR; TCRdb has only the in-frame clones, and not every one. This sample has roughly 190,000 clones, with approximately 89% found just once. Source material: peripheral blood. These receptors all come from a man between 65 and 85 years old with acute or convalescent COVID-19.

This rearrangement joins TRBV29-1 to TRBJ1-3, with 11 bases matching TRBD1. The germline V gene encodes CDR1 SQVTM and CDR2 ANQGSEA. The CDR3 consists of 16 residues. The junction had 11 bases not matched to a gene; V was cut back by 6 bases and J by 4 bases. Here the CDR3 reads CSVQRRDRGDGNTIYF. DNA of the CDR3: TGCAGCGTCCAGCGCAGGGACAGGGGGGACGGAAACACCATATATTTT.

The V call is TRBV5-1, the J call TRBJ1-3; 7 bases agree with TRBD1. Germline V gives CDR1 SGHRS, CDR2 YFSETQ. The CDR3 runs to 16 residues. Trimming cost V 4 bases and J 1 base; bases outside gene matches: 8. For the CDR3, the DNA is TGCGCCAGCAGCCGAGGGGACAGCCTATCTGGAAACACCATATATTTT. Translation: CASSRGDSLSGNTIYF.

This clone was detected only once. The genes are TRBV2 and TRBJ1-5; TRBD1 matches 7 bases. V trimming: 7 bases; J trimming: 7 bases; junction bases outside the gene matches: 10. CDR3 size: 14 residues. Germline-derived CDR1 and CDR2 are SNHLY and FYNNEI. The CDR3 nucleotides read TGTGCCAGCAACGGCAGGGGGGTTGGACAGCCCCAGCATTTT. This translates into CASNGRGVGQPQHF.

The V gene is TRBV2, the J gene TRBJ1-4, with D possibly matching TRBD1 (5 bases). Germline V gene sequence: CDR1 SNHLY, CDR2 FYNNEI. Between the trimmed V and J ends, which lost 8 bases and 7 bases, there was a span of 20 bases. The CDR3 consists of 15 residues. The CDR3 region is CASSLGQGRGEKLFF. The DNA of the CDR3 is TGTGCCAGCTCCCTGGGCCAGGGAAGAGGTGAAAAACTGTTTTTT.

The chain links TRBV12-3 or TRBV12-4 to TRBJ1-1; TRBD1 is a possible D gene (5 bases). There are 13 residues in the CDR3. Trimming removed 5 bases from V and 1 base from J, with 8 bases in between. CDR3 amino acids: CASSPGQNTEAFF. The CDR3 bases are TGTGCCAGCAGTCCTGGACAGAACACTGAAGCTTTCTTT.

For the CDR3, the DNA is TGTGCCAGCGCCCAGGGCTATAATGAAAAACTGTTTTTT. This encodes CASAQGYNEKLFF. This chain connects TRBV28 to TRBJ1-4, with D possibly being TRBD1 (5 bases). Germline CDR1 MDHEN, CDR2 SYDVKM. The CDR3 spans 13 residues. Trimming removed 8 bases from V and 4 bases from J, with 11 bases in between.

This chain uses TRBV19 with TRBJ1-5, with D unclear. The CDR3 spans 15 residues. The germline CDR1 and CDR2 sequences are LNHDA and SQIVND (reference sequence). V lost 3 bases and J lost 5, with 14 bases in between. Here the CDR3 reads CASSMGNGLYQPQHF. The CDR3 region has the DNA TGTGCCAGTAGTATGGGGAACGGACTCTATCAGCCCCAGCATTTT.

CDR3 nucleotides: TGTGCCAGCAGCTTAGGCCCGACAGCCCAGAACACTGAAGCTTTCTTT. Translating gives CASSLGPTAQNTEAFF. The gene calls are TRBV7-9 and TRBJ1-1; D might be TRBD1 (5 bases). Trimming took off 1 base at V and 1 base at J, with 13 bases between the two ends. The germline V gene has CDR1 SEHNR and CDR2 FQNEAQ (reference sequence). The CDR3 length is 16 residues. Full variable domain (outside the CDR3, taken from reference TRBV7-9 and TRBJ1-1): DTGVSQNPRHKITKRGQNVTFRCDPISEHNRLYWYRQTLGQGPEFLTYFQNEAQLEKSRLLSDRFSAERPKGSFSTLEIQRTEQGDSAMYLCASSLGPTAQNTEAFFGQGTRLTVV.

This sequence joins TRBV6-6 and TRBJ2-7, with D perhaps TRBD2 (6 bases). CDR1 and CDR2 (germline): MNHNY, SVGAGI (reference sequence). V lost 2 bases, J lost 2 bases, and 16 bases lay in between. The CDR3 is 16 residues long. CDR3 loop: CASSYGGGISPYEQYF. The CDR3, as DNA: TGTGCCAGCAGTTACGGTGGAGGGATCAGCCCCTACGAGCAGTACTTC.

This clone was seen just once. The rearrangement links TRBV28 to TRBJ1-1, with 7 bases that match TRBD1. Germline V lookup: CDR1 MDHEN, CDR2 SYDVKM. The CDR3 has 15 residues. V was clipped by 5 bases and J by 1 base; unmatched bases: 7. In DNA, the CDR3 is TGTGCCAGCAGTCCAAACAGGGGTCAGAACACTGAAGCTTTCTTT. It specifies CASSPNRGQNTEAFF.

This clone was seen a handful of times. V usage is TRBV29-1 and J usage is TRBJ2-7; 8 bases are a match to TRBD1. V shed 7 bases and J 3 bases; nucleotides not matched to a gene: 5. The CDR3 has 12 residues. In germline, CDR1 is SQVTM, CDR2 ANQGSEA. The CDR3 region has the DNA TGCAGCGCCGGGACAGGATACTACGAGCAGTACTTC. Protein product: CSAGTGYYEQYF.

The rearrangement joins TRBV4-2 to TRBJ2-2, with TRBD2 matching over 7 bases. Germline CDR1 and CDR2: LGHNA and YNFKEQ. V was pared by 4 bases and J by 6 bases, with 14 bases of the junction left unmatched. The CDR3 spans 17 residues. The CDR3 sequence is CASSPGTTAVMAGELFF. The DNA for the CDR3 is TGTGCCAGCAGCCCCGGGACTACCGCGGTGATGGCCGGGGAGCTGTTTTTT.

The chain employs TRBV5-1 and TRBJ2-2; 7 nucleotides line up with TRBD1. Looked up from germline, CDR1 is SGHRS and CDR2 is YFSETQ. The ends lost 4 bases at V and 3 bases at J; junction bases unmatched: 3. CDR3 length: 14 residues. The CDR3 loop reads CASSRDSDTGELFF. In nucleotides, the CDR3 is TGCGCCAGCAGCCGGGACAGTGACACCGGGGAGCTGTTTTTT.

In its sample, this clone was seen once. The CDR3 nucleotides are TGTGCCAGCCGCCCTACGAACACCGGGGAGCTGTTTTTT. Its protein is CASRPTNTGELFF. The chain is built from TRBV19 and TRBJ2-2; D unresolved. Deletions cut 9 bases from V and 0 bases from J, with 8 bases between. The CDR3 is 13 residues long. CDR1 is LNHDA, CDR2 SQIVND, per germline (reference sequence).

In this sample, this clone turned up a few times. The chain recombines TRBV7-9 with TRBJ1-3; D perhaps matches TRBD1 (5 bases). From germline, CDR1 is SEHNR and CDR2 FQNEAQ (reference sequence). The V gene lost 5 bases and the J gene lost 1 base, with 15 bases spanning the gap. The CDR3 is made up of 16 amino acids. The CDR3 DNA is TGTGCCAGCAGCCCCGAGACAGAAGAGTCTGGAAACACCATATATTTT. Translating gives CASSPETEESGNTIYF. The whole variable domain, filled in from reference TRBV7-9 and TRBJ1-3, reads DTGVSQNPRHKITKRGQNVTFRCDPISEHNRLYWYRQTLGQGPEFLTYFQNEAQLEKSRLLSDRFSAERPKGSFSTLEIQRTEQGDSAMYLCASSPETEESGNTIYFGEGSWLTVV.

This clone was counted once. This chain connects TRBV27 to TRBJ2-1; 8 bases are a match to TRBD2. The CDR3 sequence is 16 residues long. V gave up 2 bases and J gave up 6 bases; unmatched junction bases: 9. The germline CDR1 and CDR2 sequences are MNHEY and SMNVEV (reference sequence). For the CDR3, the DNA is TGTGCCAGCAGTTTAACGCAAGCGGGAGTTGGCAATGAGCAGTTCTTC. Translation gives CASSLTQAGVGNEQFF.

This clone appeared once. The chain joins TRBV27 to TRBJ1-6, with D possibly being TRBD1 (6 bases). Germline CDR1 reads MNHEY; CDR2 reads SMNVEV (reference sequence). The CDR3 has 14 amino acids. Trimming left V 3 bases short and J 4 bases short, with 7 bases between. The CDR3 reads CASSLDRYNSPLHF. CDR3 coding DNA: TGTGCCAGCAGTTTGGACAGATATAATTCACCCCTCCACTTT.

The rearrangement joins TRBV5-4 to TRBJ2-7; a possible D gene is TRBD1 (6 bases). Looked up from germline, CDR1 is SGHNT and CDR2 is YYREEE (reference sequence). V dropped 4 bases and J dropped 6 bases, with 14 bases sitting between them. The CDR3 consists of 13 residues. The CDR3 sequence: CASSLQGFSEQYF. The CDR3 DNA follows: TGTGCCAGCAGCCTGCAGGGGTTTAGCGAGCAGTACTTC.

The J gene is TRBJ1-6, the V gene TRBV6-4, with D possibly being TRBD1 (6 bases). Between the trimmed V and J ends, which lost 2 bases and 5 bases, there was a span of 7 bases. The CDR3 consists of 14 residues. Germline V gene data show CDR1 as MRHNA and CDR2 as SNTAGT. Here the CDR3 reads CASSDNRDNSPLHF. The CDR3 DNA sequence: TGTGCCAGCAGTGACAACAGGGATAATTCACCCCTCCACTTT.

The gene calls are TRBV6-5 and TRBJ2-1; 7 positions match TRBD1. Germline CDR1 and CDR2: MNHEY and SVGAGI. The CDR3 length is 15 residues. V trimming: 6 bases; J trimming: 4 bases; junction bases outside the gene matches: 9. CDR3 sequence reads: CASRGIGTAYNEQFF. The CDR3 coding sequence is TGTGCCAGCAGAGGGATTGGGACAGCTTACAATGAGCAGTTCTTC.

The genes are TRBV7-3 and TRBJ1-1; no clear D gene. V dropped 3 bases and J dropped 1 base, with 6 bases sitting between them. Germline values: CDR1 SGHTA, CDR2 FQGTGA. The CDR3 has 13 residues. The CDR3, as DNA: TGTGCCAGCAGCTTCGACACGAACACTGAAGCTTTCTTT. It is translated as CASSFDTNTEAFF.

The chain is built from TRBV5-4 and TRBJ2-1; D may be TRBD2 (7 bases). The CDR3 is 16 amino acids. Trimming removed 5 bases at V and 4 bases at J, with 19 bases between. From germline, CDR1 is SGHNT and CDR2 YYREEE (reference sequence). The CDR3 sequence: CASSYTGAGGYNEQFF. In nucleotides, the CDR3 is TGTGCCAGCAGTTATACGGGGGCCGGGGGGTACAATGAGCAGTTCTTC.

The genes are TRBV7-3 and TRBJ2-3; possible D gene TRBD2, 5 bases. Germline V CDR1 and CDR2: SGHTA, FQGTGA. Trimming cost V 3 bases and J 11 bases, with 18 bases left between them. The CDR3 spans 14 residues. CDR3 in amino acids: CASSFLLDPPKQYF. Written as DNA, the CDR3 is TGTGCCAGCAGCTTCTTACTAGACCCCCCCAAGCAGTATTTT.

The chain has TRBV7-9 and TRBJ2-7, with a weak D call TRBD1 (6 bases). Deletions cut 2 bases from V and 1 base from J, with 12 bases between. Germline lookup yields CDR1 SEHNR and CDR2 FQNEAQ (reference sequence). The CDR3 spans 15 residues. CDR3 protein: CASSLPAGQSYEQYF. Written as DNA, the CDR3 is TGTGCCAGCAGCTTACCGGCAGGACAGTCCTACGAGCAGTACTTC.

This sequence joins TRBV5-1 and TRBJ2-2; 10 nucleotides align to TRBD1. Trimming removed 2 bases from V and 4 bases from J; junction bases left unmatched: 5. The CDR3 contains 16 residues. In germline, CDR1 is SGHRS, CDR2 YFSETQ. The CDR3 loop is CASSFERTGGTGELFF. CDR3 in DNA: TGCGCCAGCAGCTTCGAAAGGACAGGGGGCACCGGGGAGCTGTTTTTT.

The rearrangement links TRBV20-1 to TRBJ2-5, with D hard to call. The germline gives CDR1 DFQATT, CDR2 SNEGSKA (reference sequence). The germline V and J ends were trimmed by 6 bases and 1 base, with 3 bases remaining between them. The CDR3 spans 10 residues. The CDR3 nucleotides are TGCAGTGCCCTCCAAGAGACCCAGTACTTC. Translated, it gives CSALQETQYF.

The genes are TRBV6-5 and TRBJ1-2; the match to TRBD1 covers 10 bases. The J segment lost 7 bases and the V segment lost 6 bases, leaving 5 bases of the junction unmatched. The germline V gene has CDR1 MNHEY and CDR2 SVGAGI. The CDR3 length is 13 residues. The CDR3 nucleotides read TGTGCCAGCAGATCCCGGGACAGGGGTGGCTACACCTTC. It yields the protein CASRSRDRGGYTF.

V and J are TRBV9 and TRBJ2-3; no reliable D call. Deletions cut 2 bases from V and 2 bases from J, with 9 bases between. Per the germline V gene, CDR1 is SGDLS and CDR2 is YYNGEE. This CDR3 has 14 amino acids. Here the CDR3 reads CASSVLEATDTQYF. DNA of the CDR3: TGTGCCAGCAGCGTCCTAGAAGCCACAGATACGCAGTATTTT. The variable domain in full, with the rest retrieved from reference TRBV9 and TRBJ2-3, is DSGVTQTPKHLITATGQRVTLRCSPRSGDLSVYWYQQSLDQGLQFLIQYYNGEERAKGNILERFSAQQFPDLHSELNLSSLELGDSALYFCASSVLEATDTQYFGPGTRLTVL.

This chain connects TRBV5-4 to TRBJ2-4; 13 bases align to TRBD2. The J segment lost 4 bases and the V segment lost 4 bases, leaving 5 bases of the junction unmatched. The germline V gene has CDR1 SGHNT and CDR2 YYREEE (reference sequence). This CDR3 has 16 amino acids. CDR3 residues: CASSPTSGGEKNIQYF. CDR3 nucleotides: TGTGCCAGCAGCCCTACTAGCGGGGGGGAAAAAAACATTCAGTACTTC.

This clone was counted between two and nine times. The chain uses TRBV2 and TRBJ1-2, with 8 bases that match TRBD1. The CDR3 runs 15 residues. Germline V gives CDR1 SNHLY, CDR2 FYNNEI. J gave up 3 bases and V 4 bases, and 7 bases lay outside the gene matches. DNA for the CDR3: TGTGCCAGCAGTGTTGGACAGGGTGGTGACTATGGCTACACCTTC. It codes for CASSVGQGGDYGYTF.